One and the same sample provided the 14 T cell receptor beta chains below, sequenced in a study of T cells after yellow fever vaccination. In TCRdb, the 5' RACE reads were re-called with MiXCR into one record per CDR3 protein. The data show about 300,000 distinct CDR3 sequences, 7.5% to 9% seen once. This material consisted of CD4+ T cells sorted from PBMCs, taken 5 days after the yellow fever booster vaccination. These receptors were obtained from a young man who received the YFV17D yellow fever vaccine.

This clonotype came up many times. V is TRBV12-3 or TRBV12-4 and J is TRBJ1-1; D remains ambiguous. The CDR3 length is 13 residues. The ends were cut back, 5 bases at V and 1 base at J, with 8 bases in the middle. CDR3 residues: CASSKQQNTEAFF. The CDR3 DNA follows: TGTGCCAGCAGTAAACAGCAGAACACTGAAGCTTTCTTT.

This clonotype came up a few times. J is TRBJ2-3 and V is TRBV11-2; 7 bases line up with TRBD2. Germline CDR1 SGHAT, CDR2 FQNNGV. The V segment lost 7 bases and the J segment 4 bases; nucleotides outside the gene matches: 11. The CDR3 has 15 amino acids. This CDR3 reads CASTPGGSGADTQYF. The CDR3 region has the DNA TGTGCCAGCACTCCGGGAGGAAGCGGGGCAGATACGCAGTATTTT.

In this sample, this clonotype turned up a few times. This chain links TRBV12-3 or TRBV12-4 with TRBJ1-1; 9 nucleotides align to TRBD1. The CDR3 consists of 15 residues. The V segment lost 6 bases and the J segment 0 bases; nucleotides outside the gene matches: 5. The CDR3 loop is CASSRDRALNTEAFF. In nucleotides, the CDR3 is TGTGCCAGCAGCAGGGACAGGGCCCTGAACACTGAAGCTTTCTTT.

The chain is built from TRBV20-1 and TRBJ2-2, with D hard to call. Trimming stripped 2 bases from V and 6 bases from J, with 16 bases between. In germline, CDR1 is DFQATT, CDR2 SNEGSKA (reference sequence). The length of the CDR3 is 15 residues. The CDR3 nucleotides are TGCAGTGCTAGATCCGGGCCCCGAGTAGCCGGGGAGCTGTTTTTT. Translation gives CSARSGPRVAGELFF.

This clonotype was seen a handful of times. In DNA form, the CDR3 reads TGTGCCAGCAGCTTATGGCCGGGACCGGCGGGTGAGCAGTTCTTC. Translated: CASSLWPGPAGEQFF. The chain joins TRBV11-2 to TRBJ2-1, with D perhaps TRBD1 or TRBD2 (5 bases each). The CDR3 has 15 residues. In germline, CDR1 is SGHAT, CDR2 FQNNGV. V lost 2 bases and J lost 9, with 17 bases in between. Full variable domain (rest looked up from reference TRBV11-2 and TRBJ2-1): EAGVAQSPRYKIIEKRQSVAFWCNPISGHATLYWYQQILGQGPKLLIQFQNNGVVDDSQLPKDRFSAERLKGVDSTLKIQPAKLEDSAVYLCASSLWPGPAGEQFFGPGTRLTVL.

The gene calls are TRBV6-2 or TRBV6-3 and TRBJ2-3; D is possibly TRBD2 (6 bases). V was clipped by 2 bases and J by 0 bases, with 21 bases between them. The CDR3 sequence is 19 residues long. Germline CDR1 and CDR2: MNHEY and SVGEGT. The CDR3 DNA is TGTGCCAGCAGTTACCCCCGGGGAGGCGAAACGTCTAGCACAGATACGCAGTATTTT. Translated, it gives CASSYPRGGETSSTDTQYF.

V and J are TRBV6-2 or TRBV6-3 and TRBJ1-5; tentative D call: TRBD1 (5 bases). The CDR3 runs to 16 residues. V shed 3 bases and J shed 5 bases, with 17 bases lying between them. Germline lookup yields CDR1 MNHEY and CDR2 SVGEGT. The CDR3 loop reads CASSYQPMGLDQPQHF. Here the CDR3 DNA reads TGTGCCAGCAGTTATCAGCCGATGGGACTCGATCAGCCCCAGCATTTT.

As for this clonotype: The junction and the germline gene differ at one end; a read error may be behind it. The V call is TRBV5-1, the J call TRBJ2-3; the D gene is possibly TRBD2 (5 bases). Germline CDR1 reads SGHRS; CDR2 reads YFSETQ. The CDR3 runs to 15 residues. DNA of the CDR3: TGCGCCAGCAGCTTGGCGGCAGCTAGCACAGATACGCTGTATTTT. It is translated as CASSLAAASTDTLYF. Variable domain in full (rest from reference TRBV5-1 and TRBJ2-3): KAGVTQTPRYLIKTRGQQVTLSCSPISGHRSVSWYQQTPGQGLQFLFEYFSETQRNKGNFPGRFSGRQFSNSRSEMNVSTLELGDSALYLCASSLAAASTDTLYFGPGTRLTVL.

The chain carries TRBV24-1 and TRBJ2-5; D remains unclear. Germline V gene sequence: CDR1 KGHDR, CDR2 SFDVKD. This CDR3 has 13 residues. V gave up 5 bases and J gave up 1 base, with 7 bases separating them. The CDR3 region has the DNA TGTGCCACCAGTGTGCCCGGCCAAGAGACCCAGTACTTC. It codes for CATSVPGQETQYF.

This clonotype was seen more than once but under ten times. The gene calls are TRBV12-3 or TRBV12-4 and TRBJ2-1, with TRBD2 identical over 7 bases. The CDR3 consists of 13 residues. With 5 bases clipped from V and 12 bases from J, the junction kept 10 bases outside the gene matches. This CDR3 is CASSGSGSVRQFF. The CDR3 nucleotides read TGTGCCAGCAGTGGTAGCGGGTCCGTGCGGCAGTTCTTC.

A remark on this clonotype: Just one base apart from a much larger clone, this may be a read error. In DNA, the CDR3 is TGTGCCAGCAGATTAAGGTTCTTATACCAAGAGACCCAGTACTTC. Residues: CASRLRFLYQETQYF. The chain carries TRBV27 and TRBJ2-5; D unresolved. CDR3 length: 15 residues. Trimming pared 6 bases from V and 0 bases from J, leaving 14 bases between. Germline values: CDR1 MNHEY, CDR2 SMNVEV (reference sequence).

This clonotype has just a few counts. J is TRBJ2-7 and V is TRBV5-6; TRBD1 agrees at 7 bases. This CDR3 has 14 residues. Germline CDR1 reads SGHDT; CDR2 reads YYEEEE. The V gene end was trimmed by 2 bases and the J gene end by 3 bases; junction bases not matched to a gene: 5. CDR3 DNA: TGTGCCAGCAGCTTCAGTCCAGGGGGCTACGAGCAGTACTTC. Translating it yields CASSFSPGGYEQYF.

This clonotype was counted ten times or more. The chain links TRBV7-2 to TRBJ2-7, with TRBD2 identical over 9 bases. V dropped 4 bases and J dropped 2; count of bases not matched to a gene: 0. This CDR3 comprises 13 residues. Germline V CDR1 and CDR2: SGHTA, FQGNSA. CDR3 in DNA: TGTGCCAGCAGCTGGACTAGCGCCTACGAGCAGTACGTC. It is translated as CASSWTSAYEQYV.

The chain links TRBV6-2 or TRBV6-3 to TRBJ1-1, with a weak D call TRBD1 (6 bases). Germline lookup yields CDR1 MNHEY and CDR2 SVGEGT. This CDR3 spans 15 amino acids. V lost 6 bases and J 1 base, leaving 15 bases between the germline ends. The CDR3 bases are TGTGCCAGCAGACCTGGCGGGACATCGAACACTGAAGCTTTCTTT. It encodes CASRPGGTSNTEAFF.